This T cell receptor beta chain is from a study of T-cell reconstitution after alpha-beta-depleted transplantation in children. This clonotype was picked up many times. The authors prepared the TCRbeta library with unique molecular identifiers. A single record per CDR3 protein comes from TCRdb applying MiXCR to the PCR reads. There are more than 150,000 distinct CDR3 sequences in the sample; 6.5% to 7.5% occur only once, and 3% to 3.5% lies in the top ten. This clonotype originated in a human donor who donated a stem cell graft to a child with Wiskott-Aldrich syndrome. The specimen comprised PBMCs from the stem cell graft donor, sampled from the stem cell graft.

CDR3 in DNA: TGCGCCAGCAGCTTGCTACAAACAGGGGGCTCGCGCGGGAACACTGAAGCTTTCTTT. It translates to CASSLLQTGGSRGNTEAFF. The chain joins TRBV5-1 to TRBJ1-1; 9 nucleotides match TRBD1. This CDR3 region has 19 residues. With V trimmed by 1 base and J by 1 base, 14 bases remained unmatched. Germline V lookup: CDR1 SGHRS, CDR2 YFSETQ.